A selection of T cell receptor beta chains follows, all from one sample in a study of neurological immune-mediated disorders. TCRdb passed the 5' RACE reads through MiXCR, listing each CDR3 protein once. The table lists some 49,000 distinct CDR3 sequences, 9% to 10% of them singletons. Input material: PBMCs. These receptor sequences come from a woman between 35 and 50 years old in good health. The CDR3 runs from the conserved cysteine through the conserved F or W.

CDR3aa: CAIRGSPTYEQYF; v_gene: TRBV10-3
CDR3aa: CASRLRGYSYSYNEQFF; v_gene: TRBV5-1
CDR3aa: CASSFPPGGQYF; v_gene: TRBV7-2
CDR3aa: CASSTSGPYEQYF; v_gene: TRBV6-2/TRBV6-3
CDR3aa: CSGTYRGLAKNIQYF; v_gene: TRBV20-1
CDR3aa: CASSPRGGRGGNEQFF; v_gene: TRBV4-2
CDR3aa: CASSLSGTGTAFF; v_gene: TRBV7-8
CDR3aa: CSVVGQGILETQYF; v_gene: TRBV29-1
CDR3aa: CASSVGPGLSYEQYF; v_gene: TRBV9
CDR3aa: CASSPLPGQGDYGYTF; v_gene: TRBV19
CDR3aa: CASSSTSSSYNEQFF; v_gene: TRBV7-2
CDR3aa: CSVEDLGRLQYF; v_gene: TRBV29-1
CDR3aa: CASSQGLATGELFF; v_gene: TRBV5-1
CDR3aa: CASSQSNRGVSYEQYF; v_gene: TRBV16
CDR3aa: CASRQTGPHEQYF; v_gene: TRBV6-2/TRBV6-3
CDR3aa: CSARVQGYEQYF; v_gene: TRBV20-1
CDR3aa: CASSYGGNQPQHF; v_gene: TRBV6-5
CDR3aa: CASSQDSIRTDTQYF; v_gene: TRBV4-3
CDR3aa: CATSRPELAGPGDTQYF; v_gene: TRBV15
CDR3aa: CASSPDASGYEQYF; v_gene: TRBV18
CDR3aa: CASSEGRTRTEAFF; v_gene: TRBV10-2
CDR3aa: CASTGGVETQYF; v_gene: TRBV2
CDR3aa: CASSPPGQGAFGNTIYF; v_gene: TRBV7-2
CDR3aa: CATSSFPAGGDEQFF; v_gene: TRBV15
CDR3aa: CASSRGSGDRTYEQYF; v_gene: TRBV4-2
CDR3aa: CASGLVLDEAFF; v_gene: TRBV12-5
CDR3aa: CASSSGQGATQPQHF; v_gene: TRBV7-2
CDR3aa: CASSWNGIAFF; v_gene: TRBV12-3/TRBV12-4
CDR3aa: CASGEDRNTEAFF; v_gene: TRBV14
CDR3aa: CVNSLSSDTQYF; v_gene: TRBV7-2
CDR3aa: CASRPPRVNTEAFF; v_gene: TRBV6-5
CDR3aa: CSASLAGGQNTQYF; v_gene: TRBV20-1
CDR3aa: CASRAGQGYQPQHF; v_gene: TRBV6-1
CDR3aa: CSARDQAGGPLVHEQYF; v_gene: TRBV20-1
CDR3aa: CASSRNRAGTEAFF; v_gene: TRBV18
CDR3aa: CASSFYICSARDLSSGELFF; v_gene: TRBV7-2